This TCR beta chain was sequenced for a study of OX40 agonist ivuxolimab in advanced cancers. Background on the study: The dose-escalation cohort had hepatocellular carcinoma, melanoma, renal cell or head and neck cancer.

The CDR3 is 15 amino acids. The trim removed 5 bases at V and 1 base at J, leaving 4 bases unmatched. Germline V lookup: CDR1 MDHEN, CDR2 SYDVKM. Libraries were prepared by immunoSEQ multiplex PCR; TCRdb keeps only in-frame clonotypes and omits some of them. The table records over 15,000 clones, approximately 80% of them present only once. The rearrangement links TRBV28 to TRBJ1-1; 10 nucleotides align to TRBD1. This receptor was obtained from an adult with an advanced solid tumor such as melanoma, head and neck, liver or kidney cancer. Specimen: CD4+ or CD8+ T cells sorted from blood, collected in a trial of the OX40 agonist ivuxolimab. The DNA for the CDR3 is TGTGCCAGCAGTCGACGGACAGGGGGGAACACTGAAGCTTTCTTT. The encoded protein is CASSRRTGGNTEAFF.